This T cell receptor beta chain was sequenced during a study of blood T cell repertoires in COVID-19. Trimming at V came to 5 bases and at J to 5 bases, leaving 7 bases not matched to a gene. Germline V gives CDR1 SGHTA, CDR2 FQGNSA. CDR3 length: 15 residues. Authors' data handling: From reference gene primer amplification, estimates of nucleated cell counts were derived. TCRdb's copy holds only in-frame clones and misses some; the assay was immunoSEQ multiplex PCR. For V, J and clone size, that table is used; D and trimming come from the DNA. The repertoire holds 15,000 to 18,000 clones, with 80% to 85% as singletons.

This chain links TRBV7-2 with TRBJ2-3, with 10 bases matching TRBD1. What was sequenced was peripheral blood. This receptor was identified in an elderly man with active or convalescent COVID-19. The CDR3 is CASSPQTGGLDTQYF. The DNA for the CDR3 is TGTGCCAGCAGCCCCCAGACAGGGGGCCTAGATACGCAGTATTTT.